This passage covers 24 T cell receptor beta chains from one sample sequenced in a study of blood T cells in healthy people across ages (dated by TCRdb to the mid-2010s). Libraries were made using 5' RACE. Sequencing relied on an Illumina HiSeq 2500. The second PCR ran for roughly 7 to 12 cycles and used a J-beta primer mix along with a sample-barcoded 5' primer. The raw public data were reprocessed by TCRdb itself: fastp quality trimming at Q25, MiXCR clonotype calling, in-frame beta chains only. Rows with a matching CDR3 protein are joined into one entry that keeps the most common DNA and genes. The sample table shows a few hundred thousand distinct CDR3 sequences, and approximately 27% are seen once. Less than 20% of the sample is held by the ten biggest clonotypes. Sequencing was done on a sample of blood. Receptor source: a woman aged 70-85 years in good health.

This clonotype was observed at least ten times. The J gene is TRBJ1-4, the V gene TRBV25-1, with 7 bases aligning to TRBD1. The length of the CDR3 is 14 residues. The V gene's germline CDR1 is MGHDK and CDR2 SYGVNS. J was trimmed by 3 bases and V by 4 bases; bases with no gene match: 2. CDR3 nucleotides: TGTGCCAGCAGTGCCGGGACAGCTAATGAAAAACTGTTTTTT. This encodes CASSAGTANEKLFF.

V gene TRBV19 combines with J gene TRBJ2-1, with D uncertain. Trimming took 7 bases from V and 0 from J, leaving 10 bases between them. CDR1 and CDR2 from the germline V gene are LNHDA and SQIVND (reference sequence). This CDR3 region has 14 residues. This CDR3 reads CASIGSSSYNEQFF. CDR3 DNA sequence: TGTGCCAGTATTGGGTCCAGCTCCTACAATGAGCAGTTCTTC. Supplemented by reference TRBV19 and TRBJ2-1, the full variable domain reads DGGITQSPKYLFRKEGQNVTLSCEQNLNHDAMYWYRQDPGQGLRLIYYSQIVNDFQKGDIAEGYSVSREKKESFPLTVTSAQKNPTAFYLCASIGSSSYNEQFFGPGTRLTVL.

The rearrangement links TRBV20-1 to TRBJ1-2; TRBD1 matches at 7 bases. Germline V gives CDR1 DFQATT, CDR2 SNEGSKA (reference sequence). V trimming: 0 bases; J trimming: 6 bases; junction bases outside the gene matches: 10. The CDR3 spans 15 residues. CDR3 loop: CSARDRSGGMNGYTF. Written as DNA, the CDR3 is TGCAGTGCTAGAGATCGGTCAGGGGGAATGAATGGCTACACCTTC.

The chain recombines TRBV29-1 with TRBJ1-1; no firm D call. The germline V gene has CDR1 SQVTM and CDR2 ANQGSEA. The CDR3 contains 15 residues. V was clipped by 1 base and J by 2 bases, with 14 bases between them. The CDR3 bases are TGCAGCGTTGAAGGGTTCGGCAGATCTAACACTGAAGCTTTCTTT. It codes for CSVEGFGRSNTEAFF.

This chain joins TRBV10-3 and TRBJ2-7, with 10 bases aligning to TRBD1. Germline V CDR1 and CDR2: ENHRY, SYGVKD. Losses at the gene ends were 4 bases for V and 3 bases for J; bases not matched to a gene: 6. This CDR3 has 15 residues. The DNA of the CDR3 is TGTGCCATCAGTGCCTCCGGGACAGGGGACTACGAGCAGTACTTC. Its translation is CAISASGTGDYEQYF.

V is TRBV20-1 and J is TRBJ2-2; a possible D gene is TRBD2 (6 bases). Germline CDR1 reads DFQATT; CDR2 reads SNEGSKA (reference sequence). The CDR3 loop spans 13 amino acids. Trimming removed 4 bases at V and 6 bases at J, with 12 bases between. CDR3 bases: TGCAGTGCTACCGGGGGTTGGGCCGGGGAGCTGTTTTTT. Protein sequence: CSATGGWAGELFF.

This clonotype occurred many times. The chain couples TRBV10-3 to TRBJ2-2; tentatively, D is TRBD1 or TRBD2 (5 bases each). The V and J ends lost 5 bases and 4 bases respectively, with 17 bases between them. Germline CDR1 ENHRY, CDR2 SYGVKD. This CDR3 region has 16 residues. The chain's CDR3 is CAISTWGRDSTGELFF. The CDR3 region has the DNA TGTGCCATCAGTACCTGGGGACGGGATAGCACCGGGGAGCTGTTTTTT.

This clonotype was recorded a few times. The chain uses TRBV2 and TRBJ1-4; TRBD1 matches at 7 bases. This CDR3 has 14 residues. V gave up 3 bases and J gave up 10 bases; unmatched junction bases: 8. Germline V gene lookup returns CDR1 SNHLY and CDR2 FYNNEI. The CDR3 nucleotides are TGTGCCAGCAGTGATCCCGGGACAGAGGGAAAACTGTTTTTT. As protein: CASSDPGTEGKLFF.

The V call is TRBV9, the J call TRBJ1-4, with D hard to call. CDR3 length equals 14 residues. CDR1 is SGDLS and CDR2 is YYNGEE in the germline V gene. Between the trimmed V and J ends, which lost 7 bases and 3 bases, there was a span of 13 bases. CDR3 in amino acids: CASGSWAANEKLFF. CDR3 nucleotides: TGTGCCAGCGGATCCTGGGCCGCTAATGAAAAACTGTTTTTT.

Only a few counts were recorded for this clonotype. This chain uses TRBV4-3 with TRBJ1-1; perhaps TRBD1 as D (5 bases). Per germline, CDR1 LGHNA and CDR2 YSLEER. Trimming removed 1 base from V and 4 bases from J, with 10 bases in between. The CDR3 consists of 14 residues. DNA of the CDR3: TGCGCCAGCAGCCAAGCAGAGGGGAGCACTGAAGCTTTCTTT. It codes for CASSQAEGSTEAFF.

CDR3 residues: CSALQGDQETQYF. Written as DNA, the CDR3 is TGCAGTGCTCTCCAGGGGGACCAAGAGACCCAGTACTTC. The chain is built from TRBV20-1 and TRBJ2-5; 7 positions agree with TRBD1. This CDR3 is 13 amino acids long. Unmatched junction bases numbered 3, after V lost 5 bases and J lost 0 bases. Germline V gene sequence: CDR1 DFQATT, CDR2 SNEGSKA (reference sequence).

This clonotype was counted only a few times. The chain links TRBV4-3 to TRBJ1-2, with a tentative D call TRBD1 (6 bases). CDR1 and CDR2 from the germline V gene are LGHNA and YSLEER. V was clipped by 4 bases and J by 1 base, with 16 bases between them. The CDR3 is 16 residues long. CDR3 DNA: TGCGCCAGCAGCCCGAACAGGGATTGGGATAACTATGGCTACACCTTC. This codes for CASSPNRDWDNYGYTF.

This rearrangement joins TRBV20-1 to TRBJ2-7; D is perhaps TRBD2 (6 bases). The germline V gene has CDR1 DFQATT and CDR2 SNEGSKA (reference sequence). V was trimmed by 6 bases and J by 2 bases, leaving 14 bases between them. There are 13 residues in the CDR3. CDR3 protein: CSAGTPGAYEQYF. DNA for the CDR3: TGCAGTGCCGGGACTCCCGGCGCCTACGAGCAGTACTTC.

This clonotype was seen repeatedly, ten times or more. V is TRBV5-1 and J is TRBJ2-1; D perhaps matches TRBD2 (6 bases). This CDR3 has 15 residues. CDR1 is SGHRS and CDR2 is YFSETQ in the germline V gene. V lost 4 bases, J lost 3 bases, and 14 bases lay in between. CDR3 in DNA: TGCGCCAGCAGCCTTGGGGGGTCGATCTACAATGAGCAGTTCTTC. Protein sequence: CASSLGGSIYNEQFF. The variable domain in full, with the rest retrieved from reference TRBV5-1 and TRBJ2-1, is KAGVTQTPRYLIKTRGQQVTLSCSPISGHRSVSWYQQTPGQGLQFLFEYFSETQRNKGNFPGRFSGRQFSNSRSEMNVSTLELGDSALYLCASSLGGSIYNEQFFGPGTRLTVL.

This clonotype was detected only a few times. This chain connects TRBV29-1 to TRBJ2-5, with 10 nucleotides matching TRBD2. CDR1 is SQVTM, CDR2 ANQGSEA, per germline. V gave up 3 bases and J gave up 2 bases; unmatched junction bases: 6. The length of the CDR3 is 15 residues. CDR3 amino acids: CSVDRTSGYQETQYF. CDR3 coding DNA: TGCAGCGTTGATAGGACTAGCGGATATCAAGAGACCCAGTACTTC.

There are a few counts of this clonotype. CDR3 bases: TGTGCCAGCAGGCGGACAGGGGTGAGGGAGACCCAGTACTTC. This codes for CASRRTGVRETQYF. The rearrangement uses TRBV6-5 and TRBJ2-5, with 9 bases that match TRBD1. Germline CDR1 is MNHEY and CDR2 is SVGAGI. The trim removed 6 bases at V and 5 bases at J, leaving 7 bases unmatched. The CDR3 has 14 amino acids.

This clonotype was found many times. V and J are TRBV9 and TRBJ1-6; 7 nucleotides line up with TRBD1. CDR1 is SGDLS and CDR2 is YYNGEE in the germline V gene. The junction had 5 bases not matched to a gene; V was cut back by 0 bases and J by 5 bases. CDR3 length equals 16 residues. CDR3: CASSVVPGGNNSPLHF. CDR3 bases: TGTGCCAGCAGCGTAGTTCCAGGGGGGAATAATTCACCCCTCCACTTT. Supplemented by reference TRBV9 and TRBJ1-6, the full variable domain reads DSGVTQTPKHLITATGQRVTLRCSPRSGDLSVYWYQQSLDQGLQFLIQYYNGEERAKGNILERFSAQQFPDLHSELNLSSLELGDSALYFCASSVVPGGNNSPLHFGNGTRLTVT.

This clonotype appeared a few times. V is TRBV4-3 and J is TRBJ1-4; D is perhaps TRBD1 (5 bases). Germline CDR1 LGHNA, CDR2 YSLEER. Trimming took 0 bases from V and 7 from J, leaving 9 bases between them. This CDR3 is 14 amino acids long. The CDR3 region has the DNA TGCGCCAGCAGCCAAGAGGGGAGGGGTGAAAAACTGTTTTTT. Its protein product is CASSQEGRGEKLFF.

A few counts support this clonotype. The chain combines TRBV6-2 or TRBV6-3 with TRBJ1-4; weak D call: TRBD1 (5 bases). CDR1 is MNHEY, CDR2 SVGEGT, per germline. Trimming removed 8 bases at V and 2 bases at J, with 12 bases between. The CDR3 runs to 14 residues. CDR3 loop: CASGEWGTNEKLFF. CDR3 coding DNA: TGTGCCAGCGGCGAGTGGGGGACTAATGAAAAACTGTTTTTT.

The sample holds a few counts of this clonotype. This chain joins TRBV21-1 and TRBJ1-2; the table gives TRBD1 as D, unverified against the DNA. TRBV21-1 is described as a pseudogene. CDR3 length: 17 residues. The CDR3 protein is CASSPRTGGAGIEGYTF. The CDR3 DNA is TGTGCCAGCAGCCCCCGGACAGGGGGCGCGGGTATCGAGGGCTACACCTTC.

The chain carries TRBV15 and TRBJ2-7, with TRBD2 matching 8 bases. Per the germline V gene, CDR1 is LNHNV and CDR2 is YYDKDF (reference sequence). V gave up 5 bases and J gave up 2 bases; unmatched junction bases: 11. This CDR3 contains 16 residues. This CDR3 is CATSSGGAAGTYEQYF. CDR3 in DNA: TGTGCCACCAGCTCGGGGGGGGCAGCAGGAACCTACGAGCAGTACTTC.

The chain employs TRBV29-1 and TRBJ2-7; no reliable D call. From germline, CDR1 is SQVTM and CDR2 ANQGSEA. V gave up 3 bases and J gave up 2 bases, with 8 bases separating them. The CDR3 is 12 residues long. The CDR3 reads CSVEASTYEQYF. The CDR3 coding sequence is TGCAGCGTTGAGGCCAGTACCTACGAGCAGTACTTC.

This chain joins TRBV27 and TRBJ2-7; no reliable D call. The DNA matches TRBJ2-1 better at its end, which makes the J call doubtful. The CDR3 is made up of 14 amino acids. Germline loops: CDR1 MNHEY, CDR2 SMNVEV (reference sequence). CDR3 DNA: TGTGCCAGCAGTTTATCCGCAAGTAGCAATGAGCAGTTCTTC. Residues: CASSLSASSNEQFF.

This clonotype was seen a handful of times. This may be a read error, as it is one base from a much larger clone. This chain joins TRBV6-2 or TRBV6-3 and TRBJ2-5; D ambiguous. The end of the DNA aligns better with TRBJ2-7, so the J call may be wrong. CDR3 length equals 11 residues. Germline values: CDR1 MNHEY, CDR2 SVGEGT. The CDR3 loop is CASSYYYEQYF. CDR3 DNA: TGTGCCAGCAGTTACTACTACGAGCAGTACTTC.